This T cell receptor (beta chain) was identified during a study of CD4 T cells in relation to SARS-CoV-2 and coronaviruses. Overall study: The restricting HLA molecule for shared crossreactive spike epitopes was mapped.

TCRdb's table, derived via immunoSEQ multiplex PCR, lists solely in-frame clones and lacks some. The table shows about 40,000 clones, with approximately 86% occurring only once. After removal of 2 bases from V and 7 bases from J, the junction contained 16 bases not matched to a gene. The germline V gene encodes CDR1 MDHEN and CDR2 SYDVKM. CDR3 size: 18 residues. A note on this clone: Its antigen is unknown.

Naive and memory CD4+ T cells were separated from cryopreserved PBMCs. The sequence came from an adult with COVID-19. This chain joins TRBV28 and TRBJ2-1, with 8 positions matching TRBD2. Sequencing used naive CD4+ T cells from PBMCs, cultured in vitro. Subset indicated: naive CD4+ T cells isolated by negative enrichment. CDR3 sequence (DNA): TGTGCCAGCAGTTTAGGAGAACGCGGGAGGTCCTTTCGTAATGAGCAGTTCTTC. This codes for CASSLGERGRSFRNEQFF.